The 18 T cell receptor beta chains below all came from one sample that was sequenced in a study of T cells in Graves' hyperthyroidism and ophthalmopathy. The investigators amplified TCR beta CDR3 regions from RNA transcripts. During a first-round RT-PCR of the TCR CDR3, the HTBI primer set was used. TCRdb used MiXCR to reprocess the multiplex PCR reads, holding one entry per CDR3 protein. The sample holds about 520,000 distinct CDR3 sequences, around a quarter seen once. The specimen sequenced was blood. The receptor set was obtained from a woman in her thirties with Graves' ophthalmopathy.

V and J are TRBV6-5 and TRBJ2-7, with 10 bases that match TRBD1. The length of the CDR3 is 15 residues. The V and J ends lost 4 bases and 5 bases, in that order; junction bases with no gene match: 8. Germline V lookup: CDR1 MNHEY, CDR2 SVGAGI. CDR3 sequence: CASSFRGQGHHEQYF. The CDR3 DNA reads TGTGCCAGCAGTTTCCGGGGACAGGGGCACCACGAGCAGTACTTC.

This clonotype turned up a few times. The V and J genes are TRBV24-1 and TRBJ1-5, with TRBD1 matching 7 bases. V lost 3 bases and J lost 4; bases outside the gene matches: 2. This CDR3 has 14 residues. Germline V gene lookup returns CDR1 KGHDR and CDR2 SFDVKD. CDR3 loop: CATSDRTGNQPQHF. CDR3 DNA: TGTGCCACCAGTGATAGGACAGGTAATCAGCCCCAGCATTTT.

J is TRBJ2-5 and V is TRBV20-1; 8 bases are a match to TRBD1. CDR1 DFQATT and CDR2 SNEGSKA come from the germline V gene (reference sequence). The CDR3 is made up of 15 amino acids. The J segment lost 5 bases and the V segment lost 6 bases, leaving 14 bases of the junction unmatched. This CDR3 reads CSARGTRGRIETQYF. The CDR3 coding sequence is TGCAGTGCCCGAGGGACCAGGGGGCGCATCGAGACCCAGTACTTC.

This clonotype was detected many times. The V and J genes are TRBV25-1 and TRBJ1-1, with TRBD1 as a possible D gene (5 bases). The CDR3 consists of 12 residues. Trimming pared 3 bases from V and 11 bases from J, leaving 13 bases between. Germline values: CDR1 MGHDK, CDR2 SYGVNS. Here the CDR3 DNA reads TGTGCCAGCAGTGATGTAGGAGGGGAGGCTTTCTTT. Protein: CASSDVGGEAFF.

This clonotype appeared many times. The chain couples TRBV12-3 or TRBV12-4 to TRBJ1-3; D gene ambiguous. CDR3 size: 15 residues. V gave up 5 bases and J gave up 0 bases, with 11 bases separating them. This chain's CDR3 is CASSRTTNSGNTIYF. In DNA, the CDR3 is TGTGCCAGCAGTCGTACGACCAACTCTGGAAACACCATATATTTT.

This clonotype has a count of ten or more. Being one base from a much bigger clone, this may be a read error. The J gene is TRBJ2-5, the V gene TRBV7-8; D not resolved. Germline values: CDR1 SGHVS, CDR2 FQNEAQ. The CDR3 is made up of 16 amino acids. The CDR3 here is CAGSPGFVVHQETQYF. CDR3 in DNA: TGTGCCGGCAGCCCCGGGTTCGTTGTGCACCAAGAGACCCAGTACTTC.

DNA for the CDR3: TGTGCCAGCAGCCCGAAAGCCGGGACAGCACCCTCCACCAGGGGCTACACCTTC. Its protein product is CASSPKAGTAPSTRGYTF. The gene calls are TRBV11-2 and TRBJ1-2; TRBD1 matches at 7 bases. The CDR3 extends over 18 amino acids. J was trimmed by 8 bases and V by 5 bases; bases with no gene match: 23. Germline V gene sequence: CDR1 SGHAT, CDR2 FQNNGV.

This clonotype was counted only a few times. J is TRBJ2-6 and V is TRBV6-1; the D is unclear. The CDR3 runs 15 residues. V was clipped by 4 bases and J by 0 bases, with 7 bases between them. CDR1 and CDR2 (germline): MNHNS, SASEGT. The CDR3 sequence: CASSARISGANVLTF. CDR3 DNA sequence: TGTGCCAGCAGTGCGCGGATCTCTGGGGCCAACGTCCTGACTTTC.

In this sample, this clonotype turned up a few times. The chain combines TRBV7-9 with TRBJ1-1; 9 bases fit TRBD1. V was pared by 3 bases and J by 5 bases, with 4 bases of the junction left unmatched. CDR3 length equals 14 residues. Germline V CDR1 and CDR2: SEHNR, FQNEAQ (reference sequence). The CDR3 reads CASSFTGGRTEAFF. In nucleotides, the CDR3 is TGTGCCAGCAGCTTCACAGGGGGCAGGACTGAAGCTTTCTTT.

This clonotype came up many times. The chain recombines TRBV15 with TRBJ1-1; D ambiguous. Germline V lookup: CDR1 LNHNV, CDR2 YYDKDF (reference sequence). V dropped 5 bases and J dropped 5 bases, with 12 bases sitting between them. This CDR3 contains 13 residues. CDR3 sequence (DNA): TGTGCCACCAGCTACTCGAGGGATACTGAAGCTTTCTTT. Amino acids: CATSYSRDTEAFF.

The V and J genes are TRBV9 and TRBJ1-1; TRBD1 aligns across 10 bases. CDR1 and CDR2 (germline): SGDLS, YYNGEE. The CDR3 has 14 amino acids. Trimming at V came to 3 bases and at J to 4 bases, leaving 3 bases not matched to a gene. The CDR3 loop is CASSARTGGTEAFF. In DNA, the CDR3 is TGTGCCAGCAGCGCAAGGACAGGGGGCACTGAAGCTTTCTTT.

This chain's CDR3 is CASRPSGFQETQYF. The CDR3 DNA is TGTGCCAGCAGACCTTCGGGGTTCCAAGAGACCCAGTACTTC. The chain has TRBV12-3 or TRBV12-4 and TRBJ2-5; D is possibly TRBD2 (5 bases). V was clipped by 6 bases and J by 1 base, with 12 bases between them. This CDR3 is 14 amino acids long.

The genes are TRBV19 and TRBJ1-1; 9 bases map to TRBD1. The CDR3 is made up of 17 amino acids. CDR1 LNHDA and CDR2 SQIVND come from the germline V gene (reference sequence). V gave up 6 bases and J gave up 5 bases; unmatched junction bases: 16. The CDR3 DNA reads as TGTGCCAGTAGAGAGTCCGGGACAGGGTTCGTCGGGACTGAAGCTTTCTTT. Translation: CASRESGTGFVGTEAFF.

This clonotype was detected a few times. The DNA for the CDR3 is TGTGCCAGCTCACCACTCGCCGTCAAGGACACTGAAGCTTTCTTT. As protein: CASSPLAVKDTEAFF. The V and J genes are TRBV18 and TRBJ1-1; D unresolved. Between the trimmed V and J ends, which lost 1 base and 3 bases, there was a span of 12 bases. The CDR3 runs to 15 residues. CDR1 is KGHSH, CDR2 LQKENI, per germline.

This clonotype was found many times. V and J are TRBV20-1 and TRBJ2-3, with 13 bases lining up with TRBD2. J lost 0 bases, V lost 3 bases, and 9 bases had no gene match. Looked up from germline, CDR1 is DFQATT and CDR2 is SNEGSKA (reference sequence). CDR3 size: 18 residues. CDR3 amino acids: CSARGGTSGVPSTDTQYF. CDR3 DNA: TGCAGTGCTAGGGGAGGGACTAGCGGGGTTCCTAGCACAGATACGCAGTATTTT.

In its sample, this clonotype was seen many times. The rearrangement uses TRBV12-3 or TRBV12-4 and TRBJ1-3; D remains ambiguous. This CDR3 comprises 14 residues. V lost 7 bases and J 1 base, leaving 11 bases between the germline ends. CDR3 nucleotides: TGTGCCAGCACCTGGGGAAGTTCTGGAAACACCATATATTTT. Translation: CASTWGSSGNTIYF.

This clonotype occurred many times. The chain combines TRBV6-2 or TRBV6-3 with TRBJ2-7, with 9 positions matching TRBD2. CDR1 and CDR2 (germline): MNHEY, SVGEGT. V dropped 0 bases and J dropped 4; count of bases not matched to a gene: 10. The CDR3 is 17 amino acids. CDR3 coding DNA: TGTGCCAGCAGTTACTCGGCACTAGCGGGTCGATTGTACGAGCAGTACTTC. Protein sequence: CASSYSALAGRLYEQYF.

Many counts were recorded for this clonotype. The chain uses TRBV6-1 and TRBJ2-5; possible D gene TRBD1, 5 bases. Germline CDR1 MNHNS, CDR2 SASEGT. Trimming stripped 7 bases from V and 0 bases from J, with 6 bases between. This CDR3 is 12 amino acids long. The CDR3 coding sequence is TGTGCCAGCAACAGGAACCAAGAGACCCAGTACTTC. It translates to CASNRNQETQYF.